This T cell receptor beta chain came from a study of untreated major depressive disorder (dated by TCRdb to 2017 to 2018). At the level of the whole study: The study was a cross-sectional case-control comparison of T cell phenotype and TCR repertoire between antidepressant-free major depressive disorder patients and individually matched non-depressed controls. Study-wide conclusions, independent of this receptor: For the sequencing comparisons, planned one-tailed tests were run on just three Vbeta families that had been chosen in advance. Strict matching and exclusion criteria produced a comparatively small study sample, limiting generalizability of findings.

Points on this clone: Its antigen has not been determined. Per-base quality was not reported, and no clone a single base away is much larger than it.

Each depressed patient was pairwise matched to a non-depressed control for sex, age, current smoking status and body mass index. All participants were of European descent. Controls had no current or lifetime mood disorder and scored 5 or less on the Quick Inventory of Depressive Symptoms-Self Report. Participants were excluded if they had major medical conditions, Axis I/II comorbidities, regular medication or illicit drug use, or weekly alcohol intake above 100 g. Approximately 30 ml of peripheral blood was collected into EDTA tubes from each participant. Thawed PBMCs underwent magnetic negative selection with the BD IMag Human CD4 T Lymphocyte Enrichment Set to purify CD4+ T cells. The CD4+ enrichment method typically yielded around 96% purity as confirmed by flow cytometry. TCRbeta sequencing was performed on a subgroup of about five case-control pairs selected blind to chemokine receptor expression and flow-cytometric repertoire skewing results. Every blood sample was taken in the morning at 8:00 a.m., after which PBMCs were separated out using Ficoll-Hypaque gradient centrifugation. Until being assayed, PBMCs were kept in liquid nitrogen after cryopreservation by gradual cooling to -80 degrees C.

The Qiagen DNeasy Blood and Tissue Kit was used to extract total genomic DNA from purified CD4+ T cells. Following immunoSEQ immunosequencing protocols, the TCRbeta CDR3 region, as defined by IMGT, was amplified and sequenced. The source study handled its data this way. Raw sequence data were preprocessed by the immunoSEQ service for PCR and sequencing error correction. The sequence data were imported into the immunoSEQ Analyzer and were further analyzed using VDJtools v1.0.7. Patient-control differences were tested with the paired Wilcoxon signed-rank test. This immuneACCESS table, as held by TCRdb, lists in-frame sequences with V and J called but not all clones. Of the missing ones, under half trace to an unresolved V gene in checked studies; the others have no known cause. V, J and clone size are those of that table, while D and trimming were read from the DNA. In this sample the table shows about 21,000 clones, around nine tenths of which occur a single time. The leading ten clones occupy about 0.52% of the sample.

This clonotype originated in a woman between 35 and 50 years old in good health. Sequencing was carried out using CD4+ T cells from PBMCs.

The DNA is as follows: TGTGCCAGCAGGACAGGGGGTGGCACTGAAGCTTTCTTT. The translation is CASRTGGGTEAFF. This chain joins TRBV6-5 to TRBJ1-1, and 9 bases in between align with TRBD1. Trimming removed 6 bases from V and 4 bases from J; the gene matches leave 3 bases unexplained. The CDR3, cysteine through phenylalanine, is 13 amino acids long. The DNA shown is the 39-base CDR3, in frame from base 1. From the germline V gene, CDR1 is MNHEY and CDR2 is SVGAGI.